These 3 T cell receptor beta chains were sequenced from one sample in a study of CD8 T cells in ankylosing spondylitis (dated by TCRdb to about 2017). Library creation used 5' RACE. The data were produced on an Illumina HiSeq 2500. TCRdb trimmed the raw reads at Q25, called clones with MiXCR and kept productive beta chains. Identical CDR3 proteins give one entry, which carries the most common genes and DNA. This sample has around 120,000 distinct CDR3 sequences in its table, and approximately 15% of those were observed once. The ten largest clonotypes hold around 3% of the sample. The source material was blood, either unsorted or a sorted T cell fraction (not recorded which). The receptors stem from a female donor with ankylosing spondylitis or in good health (not recorded which).

This clonotype was detected a few times. The chain couples TRBV7-3 to TRBJ2-3; no definite D call. This CDR3 has 12 amino acids. The germline V gene has CDR1 SGHTA and CDR2 FQGTGA. The germline V and J ends were trimmed by 5 bases and 6 bases, with 9 bases remaining between them. The CDR3 coding sequence is TGTGCCAGCAGCCGCACGAAGGATACGCAGTATTTT. Translated: CASSRTKDTQYF.

This clonotype was seen a handful of times. This sequence joins TRBV12-3 or TRBV12-4 and TRBJ1-6; D not resolved. The CDR3 is made up of 15 amino acids. V shed 0 bases and J shed 11 bases, with 14 bases lying between them. This CDR3 reads CASSLARVEVAPLHF. The CDR3 nucleotides are TGTGCCAGCAGTTTAGCGAGGGTGGAGGTGGCACCCCTCCACTTT.

This clonotype was seen repeatedly, ten times or more. CDR3 protein: CSALTGGETQYF. Written as DNA, the CDR3 is TGCAGTGCCCTAACAGGGGGAGAGACCCAGTACTTC. The gene calls are TRBV20-1 and TRBJ2-5; 8 bases map to TRBD1. The germline gives CDR1 DFQATT, CDR2 SNEGSKA (reference sequence). The CDR3 is 12 amino acids. V shed 6 bases, J shed 4 bases, and the junction held 4 bases outside the gene matches.